This T cell receptor beta chain was sequenced in a study of post-analysis software for immune sequencing data. Each TCR beta cDNA library carried unique molecular identifiers. MiXCR was run by TCRdb on the PCR reads, yielding one entry per CDR3 protein. The repertoire holds around 250,000 distinct CDR3 sequences, about 40% seen once, with 4% to 6% in the top ten. Germline CDR1 reads MNHNY; CDR2 reads SVGAGI (reference sequence). This CDR3 contains 13 residues. On this clonotype: What it recognizes is unknown.

General study results and limits: Strong co-clustering by F measure linked samples that shared a preparation batch. Five or six TRBV segments, TRBV5-6, TRBV5-1 and TRBV20-1 among them, were found more frequent in patients than controls. Controls showed significantly higher normalized Chao1 diversity than did multiple sclerosis patients.

The sequenced sample consisted of blood. The rearrangement uses TRBV6-6 and TRBJ2-4; TRBD1 is a possible D gene (6 bases). The last part of the DNA fits TRBJ2-5 better; the J call may be wrong. The source is a girl aged 10 to 17 with multiple sclerosis. CDR3 in amino acids: CASSAGVGETQYF. The CDR3 nucleotides read TGTGCCAGCAGCGCAGGGGTCGGAGAGACCCAGTACTTC.